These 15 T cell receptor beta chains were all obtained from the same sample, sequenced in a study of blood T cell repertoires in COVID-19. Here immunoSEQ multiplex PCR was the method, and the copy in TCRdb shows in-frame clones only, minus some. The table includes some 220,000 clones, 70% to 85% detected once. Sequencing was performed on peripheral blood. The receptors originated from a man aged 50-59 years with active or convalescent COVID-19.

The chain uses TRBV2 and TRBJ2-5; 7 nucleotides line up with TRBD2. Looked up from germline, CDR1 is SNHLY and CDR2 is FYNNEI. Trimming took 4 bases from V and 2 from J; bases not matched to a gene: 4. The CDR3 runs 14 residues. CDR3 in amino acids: CASSGRDYQETQYF. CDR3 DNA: TGTGCCAGCAGTGGCCGGGACTATCAAGAGACCCAGTACTTC. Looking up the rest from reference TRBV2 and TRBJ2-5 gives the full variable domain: EPEVTQTPSHQVTQMGQEVILRCVPISNHLYFYWYRQILGQKVEFLVSFYNNEISEKSEIFDDQFSVERPDGSNFTLKIRSTKLEDSAMYFCASSGRDYQETQYFGPGTRLLVL.

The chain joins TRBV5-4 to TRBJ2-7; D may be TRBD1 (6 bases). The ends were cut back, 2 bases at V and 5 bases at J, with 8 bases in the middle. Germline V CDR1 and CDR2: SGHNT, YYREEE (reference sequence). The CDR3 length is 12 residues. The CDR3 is CASSLEGDEQYV. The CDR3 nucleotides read TGTGCCAGCAGCTTAGAGGGGGACGAGCAGTACGTC.

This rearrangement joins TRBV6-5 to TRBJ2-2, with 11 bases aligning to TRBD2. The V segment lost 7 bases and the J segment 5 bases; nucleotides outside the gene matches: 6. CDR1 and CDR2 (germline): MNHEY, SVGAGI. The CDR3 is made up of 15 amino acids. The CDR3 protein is CASTWTSGSTGELFF. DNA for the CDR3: TGTGCCAGCACCTGGACTAGCGGGTCTACCGGGGAGCTGTTTTTT.

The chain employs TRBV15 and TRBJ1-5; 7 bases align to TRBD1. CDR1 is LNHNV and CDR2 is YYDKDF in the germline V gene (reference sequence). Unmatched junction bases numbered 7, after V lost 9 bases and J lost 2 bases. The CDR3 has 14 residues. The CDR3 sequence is CATRQGVGNQPQHF. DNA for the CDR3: TGTGCCACGAGACAGGGAGTTGGCAATCAGCCCCAGCATTTT.

In DNA form, the CDR3 reads TGCGCCAGCAGCTTGGTAGATAGCACAGATACGCAGTATTTT. The encoded protein is CASSLVDSTDTQYF. The genes are TRBV5-1 and TRBJ2-3; D remains ambiguous. Germline assignment: CDR1 SGHRS and CDR2 YFSETQ. The CDR3 runs to 14 residues. V lost 0 bases, J lost 0 bases, and 5 bases lay in between.

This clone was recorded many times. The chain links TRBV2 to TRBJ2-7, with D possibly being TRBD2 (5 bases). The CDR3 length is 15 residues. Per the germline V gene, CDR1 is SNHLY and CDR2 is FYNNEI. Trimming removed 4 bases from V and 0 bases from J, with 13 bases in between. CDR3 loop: CASSALRRASYEQYF. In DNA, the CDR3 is TGTGCCAGCAGTGCCCTACGGCGGGCCTCCTACGAGCAGTACTTC.

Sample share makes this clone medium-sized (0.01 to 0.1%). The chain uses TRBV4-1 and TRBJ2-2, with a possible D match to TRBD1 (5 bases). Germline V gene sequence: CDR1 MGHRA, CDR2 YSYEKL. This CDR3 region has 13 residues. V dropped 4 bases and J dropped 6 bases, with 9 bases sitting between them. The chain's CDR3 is CASSPLGAGELFF. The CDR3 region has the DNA TGCGCCAGCAGCCCTCTAGGGGCCGGGGAGCTGTTTTTT.

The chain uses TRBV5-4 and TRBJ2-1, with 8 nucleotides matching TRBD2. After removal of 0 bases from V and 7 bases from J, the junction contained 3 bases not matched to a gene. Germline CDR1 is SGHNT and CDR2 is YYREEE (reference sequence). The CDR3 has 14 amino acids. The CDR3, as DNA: TGTGCCAGCAGCTTGGCGGGGGGGTGGAATGAGCAGTTCTTC. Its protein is CASSLAGGWNEQFF. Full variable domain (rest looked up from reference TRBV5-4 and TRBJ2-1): ETGVTQSPTHLIKTRGQQVTLRCSSQSGHNTVSWYQQALGQGPQFIFQYYREEENGRGNFPPRFSGLQFPNYSSELNVNALELDDSALYLCASSLAGGWNEQFFGPGTRLTVL.

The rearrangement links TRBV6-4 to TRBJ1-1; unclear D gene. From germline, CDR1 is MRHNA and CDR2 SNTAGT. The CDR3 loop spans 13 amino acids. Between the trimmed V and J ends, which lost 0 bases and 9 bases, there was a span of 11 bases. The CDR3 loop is CASSDSRVLKAFF. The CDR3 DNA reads TGTGCCAGCAGTGACTCGAGGGTTTTAAAAGCTTTCTTT.

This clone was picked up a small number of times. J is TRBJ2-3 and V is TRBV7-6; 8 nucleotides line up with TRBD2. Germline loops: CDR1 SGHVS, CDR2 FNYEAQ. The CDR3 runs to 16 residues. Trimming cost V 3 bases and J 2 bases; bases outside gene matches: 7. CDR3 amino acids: CASSFFGGGNTDTQYF. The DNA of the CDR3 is TGTGCCAGCAGCTTTTTTGGCGGGGGGAACACAGATACGCAGTATTTT. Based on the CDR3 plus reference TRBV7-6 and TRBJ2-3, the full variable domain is GAGVSQSPRYKVTKRGQDVALRCDPISGHVSLYWYRQALGQGPEFLTYFNYEAQQDKSGLPNDRFSAERPEGSISTLTIQRTEQRDSAMYRCASSFFGGGNTDTQYFGPGTRLTVL.

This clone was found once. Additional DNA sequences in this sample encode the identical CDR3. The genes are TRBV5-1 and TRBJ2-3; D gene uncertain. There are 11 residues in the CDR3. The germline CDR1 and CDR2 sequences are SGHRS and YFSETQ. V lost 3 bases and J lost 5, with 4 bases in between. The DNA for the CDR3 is TGCGCCAGCAGCTCAGGAGATACGCAGTATTTT. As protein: CASSSGDTQYF.

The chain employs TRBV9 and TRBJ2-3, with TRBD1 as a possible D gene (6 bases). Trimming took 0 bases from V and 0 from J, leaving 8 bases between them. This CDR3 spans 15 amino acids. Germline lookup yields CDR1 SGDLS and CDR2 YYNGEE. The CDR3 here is CASSVGQESTDTQYF. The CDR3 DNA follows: TGTGCCAGCAGCGTAGGACAGGAAAGCACAGATACGCAGTATTTT.

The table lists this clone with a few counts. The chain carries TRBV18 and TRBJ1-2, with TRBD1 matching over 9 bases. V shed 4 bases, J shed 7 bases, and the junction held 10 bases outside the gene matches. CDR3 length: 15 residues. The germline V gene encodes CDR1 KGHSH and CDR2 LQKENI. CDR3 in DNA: TGTGCCAGCTCACGACCGGGACAGGGACTTCGTGGCTACACCTTC. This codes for CASSRPGQGLRGYTF.

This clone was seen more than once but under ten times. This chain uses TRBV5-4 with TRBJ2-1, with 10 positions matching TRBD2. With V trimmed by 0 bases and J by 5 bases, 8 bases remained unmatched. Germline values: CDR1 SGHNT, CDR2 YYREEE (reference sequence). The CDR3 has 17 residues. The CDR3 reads CASSLGLAGQRHNEQFF. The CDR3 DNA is TGTGCCAGCAGCTTGGGACTAGCGGGCCAGCGTCACAATGAGCAGTTCTTC.

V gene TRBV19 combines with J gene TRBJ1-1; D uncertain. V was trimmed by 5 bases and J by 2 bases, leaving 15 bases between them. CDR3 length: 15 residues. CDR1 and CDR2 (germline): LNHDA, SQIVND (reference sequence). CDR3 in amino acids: CASSQKAGLNTEAFF. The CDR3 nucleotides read TGTGCCAGTAGTCAGAAGGCGGGTCTCAACACTGAAGCTTTCTTT.